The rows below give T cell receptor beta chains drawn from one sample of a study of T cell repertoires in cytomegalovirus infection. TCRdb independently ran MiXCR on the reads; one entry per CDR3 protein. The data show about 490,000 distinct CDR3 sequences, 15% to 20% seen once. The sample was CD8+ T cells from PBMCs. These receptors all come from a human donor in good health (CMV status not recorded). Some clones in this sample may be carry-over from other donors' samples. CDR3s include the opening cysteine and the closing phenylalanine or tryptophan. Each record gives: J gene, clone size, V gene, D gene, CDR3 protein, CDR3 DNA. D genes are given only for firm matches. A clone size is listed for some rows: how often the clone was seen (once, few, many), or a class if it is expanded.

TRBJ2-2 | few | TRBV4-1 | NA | CASSPVRLISGELFF | TGCGCCAGCAGCCCCGTCCGCCTAATCTCCGGGGAGCTGTTTTTT
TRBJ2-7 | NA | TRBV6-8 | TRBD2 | CASSYSGVGEQYF | TGTGCCAGCAGTTACAGCGGGGTGGGCGAGCAGTACTTC
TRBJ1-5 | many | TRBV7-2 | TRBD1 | CASSGLTGGNQPQHF | TGTGCCAGCAGCGGACTGACAGGGGGCAATCAGCCCCAGCATTTT
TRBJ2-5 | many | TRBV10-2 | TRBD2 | CASRSGRETQYF | TGCGCCAGCCGTAGCGGGAGGGAGACCCAGTACTTC
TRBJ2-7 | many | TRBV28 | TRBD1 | CASSLYTGGGEQYF | TGTGCCAGCAGTTTATATACAGGGGGCGGTGAGCAGTACTTC
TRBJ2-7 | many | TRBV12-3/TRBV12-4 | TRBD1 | CASSPSPSTGMYSYEQYF | TGTGCCAGCAGTCCTAGTCCGTCGACAGGGATGTACTCCTACGAGCAGTACTTC
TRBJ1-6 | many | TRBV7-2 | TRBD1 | CASTPTGTANSPLHF | TGTGCCAGCACCCCGACCGGGACAGCTAATTCACCCCTCCACTTT
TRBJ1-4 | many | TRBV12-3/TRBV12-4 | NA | CASSWDAARGEKLFF | TGTGCCAGCAGTTGGGACGCGGCGAGGGGTGAAAAACTGTTTTTT
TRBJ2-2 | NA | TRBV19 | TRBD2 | CGSTRGGIGELFF | TGTGGCTCCACCCGGGGGGGAATCGGGGAGCTGTTTTTT
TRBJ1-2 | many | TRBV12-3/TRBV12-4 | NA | CASSLAGFDYGYTF | TGTGCCAGCAGTTTAGCAGGGTTCGACTATGGCTACACCTTC
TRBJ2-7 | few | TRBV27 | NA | CASSLLGGNEQYF | TGTGCCAGCAGTTTGTTAGGGGGTAACGAGCAGTACTTC
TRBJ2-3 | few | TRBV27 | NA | CASSSQDTQYF | TGTGCCAGCAGTAGCCAAGATACGCAGTATTTT
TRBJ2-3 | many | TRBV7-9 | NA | CASSYEGPSEPWRTQYF | TGTGCCAGCAGTTATGAGGGACCCTCCGAACCCTGGAGGACGCAGTATTTT
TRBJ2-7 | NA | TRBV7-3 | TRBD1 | CASSSTTGKEQYF | TGTGCCAGCAGCTCCACGACAGGGAAAGAGCAGTACTTC
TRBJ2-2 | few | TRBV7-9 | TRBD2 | CASPPRGGASGELFF | TGTGCCAGTCCTCCCCGGGGGGGCGCCTCCGGGGAGCTGTTTTTT
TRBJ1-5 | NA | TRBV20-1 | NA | CSAAKVDSNQPQHF | TGCAGTGCGGCCAAGGTTGATAGCAATCAGCCCCAGCATTTT
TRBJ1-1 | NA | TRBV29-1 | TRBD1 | CSVRGVPGQPNTEAFF | TGCAGCGTTCGGGGGGTTCCGGGACAGCCGAACACTGAAGCTTTCTTT
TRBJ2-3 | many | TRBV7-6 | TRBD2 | CASSLLAGGTTDTQYF | TGTGCCAGCAGCTTACTAGCGGGGGGGACCACAGATACGCAGTATTTT
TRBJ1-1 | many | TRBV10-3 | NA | CAISDRNTEAFF | TGTGCCATCAGTGATAGAAACACTGAAGCTTTCTTT
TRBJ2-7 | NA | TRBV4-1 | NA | CASSQGPTAYEQYF | TGCGCCAGCAGCCAGGGGCCTACTGCCTACGAGCAGTACTTC
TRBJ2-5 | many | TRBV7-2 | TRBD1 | CASSLAGQGPYQETQYF | TGTGCCAGCAGCTTAGCTGGACAGGGCCCCTACCAAGAGACCCAGTACTTC
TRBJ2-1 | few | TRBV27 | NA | CASFSSQNYNEQFF | TGTGCCAGCTTTTCGAGTCAGAATTACAATGAGCAGTTCTTC
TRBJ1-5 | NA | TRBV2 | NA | CASREGDSNQPQHF | TGTGCCAGCAGGGAGGGGGATAGCAATCAGCCCCAGCATTTT
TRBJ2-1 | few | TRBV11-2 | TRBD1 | CASSTLQGHEQFF | TGTGCCAGCAGCACCCTACAGGGGCATGAGCAGTTCTTC
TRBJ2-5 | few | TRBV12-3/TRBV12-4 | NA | CASSFSPEETQYF | TGTGCCAGCAGTTTTTCTCCGGAAGAGACCCAGTACTTC
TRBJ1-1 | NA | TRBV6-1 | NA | CASSENRGQRNTEAFF | TGTGCCAGCAGTGAAAACCGGGGGCAGAGAAACACTGAAGCTTTCTTT
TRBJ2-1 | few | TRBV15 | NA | CATSRGEDDNEQFF | TGTGCCACCAGCAGAGGAGAGGATGACAATGAGCAGTTCTTC
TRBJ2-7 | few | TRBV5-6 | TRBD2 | CASSAHQREIFEQYF | TGTGCCAGCAGCGCCCACCAGCGGGAGATCTTCGAGCAGTACTTC
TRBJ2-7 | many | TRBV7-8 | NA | CASSSQSGSTYEQYF | TGTGCCAGCAGCTCCCAAAGCGGTTCCACCTACGAGCAGTACTTC
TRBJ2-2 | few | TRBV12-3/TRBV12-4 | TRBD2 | CASSPPGLAGNTGELFF | TGTGCCAGCAGCCCCCCCGGACTAGCGGGAAACACCGGGGAGCTGTTTTTT
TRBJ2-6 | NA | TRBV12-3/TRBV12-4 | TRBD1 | CASSLGTGGQSGANVLTF | TGTGCCAGCAGTTTAGGGACAGGGGGCCAGAGTGGGGCCAACGTCCTGACTTTC
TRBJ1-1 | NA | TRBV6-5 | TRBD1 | CASSYQGQGATEAFF | TGTGCCAGCAGTTACCAGGGACAGGGGGCCACTGAAGCTTTCTTT
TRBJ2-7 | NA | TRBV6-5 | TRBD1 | CASRLTGTGSAEQYF | TGTGCCAGCAGGCTTACCGGGACAGGGTCAGCGGAGCAGTACTTC
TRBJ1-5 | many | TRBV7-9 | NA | CASSPGAQQPQHF | TGTGCCAGCAGCCCAGGGGCCCAACAGCCCCAGCATTTT
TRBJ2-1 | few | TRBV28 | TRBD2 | CASSLSGRVNNEQFF | TGTGCCAGCAGTTTAAGCGGGAGGGTCAACAATGAGCAGTTCTTC